Shown below are 24 T cell receptor beta chains from a single sample sequenced in a study of cytomegalovirus exposure and HLA in healthy donors. The PCR used 60 Vbeta and 13 Jbeta primers. TCRdb's copy holds only in-frame clones and misses some; the assay was immunoSEQ multiplex PCR. The table has some 120,000 clones, 74% seen once. Sample: PBMCs. Receptors originate from a woman aged 50 to 60 in good health and CMV-seropositive.

This rearrangement joins TRBV7-9 to TRBJ2-7; 7 nucleotides match TRBD1. Trimming removed 3 bases from V and 0 bases from J; junction bases left unmatched: 8. The CDR3 loop spans 16 amino acids. Per the germline V gene, CDR1 is SEHNR and CDR2 is FQNEAQ (reference sequence). The CDR3 DNA sequence: TGTGCCAGCAGCTTCGCCGGGACAGTCGACTCCTACGAGCAGTACTTC. Its translation: CASSFAGTVDSYEQYF.

The rearrangement joins TRBV7-8 to TRBJ2-7; possible D gene TRBD1, 6 bases. V lost 4 bases and J lost 3, with 13 bases in between. Germline CDR1 and CDR2: SGHVS and FQNEAQ. The CDR3 covers 14 residues. The CDR3 DNA is TGTGCCAGCAGCTCGGACCGGGACAACTACGAGCAGTACTTC. Its protein is CASSSDRDNYEQYF.

This clone was counted only a few times. The V call is TRBV5-4, the J call TRBJ2-5, with 8 bases identical to TRBD1. The end of the DNA is better explained by TRBJ2-7, so the J call may be wrong. The CDR3 spans 14 residues. Germline CDR1 SGHNT, CDR2 YYREEE (reference sequence). Here the CDR3 reads CASSSTGDRYEQYF. The CDR3 DNA follows: TGTGCCAGCAGCTCGACAGGGGACCGCTACGAGCAGTACTTC.

In the case of this clone: Germline and junction disagree at one end, which may indicate a read error. This rearrangement joins TRBV5-8 to TRBJ2-7; 8 nucleotides agree with TRBD2. Germline V gene data show CDR1 as SGHTS and CDR2 as YDEGEE. The CDR3 length is 16 residues. As DNA, the CDR3 is TGTGCCCGCAGCCGGTTGGGGCGGGGGGCCAACTACGAGCAGTACTTC. This translates into CARSRLGRGANYEQYF.

This chain uses TRBV2 with TRBJ2-5; the D gene is possibly TRBD2 (6 bases). Trimming pared 7 bases from V and 4 bases from J, leaving 10 bases between. This CDR3 comprises 12 residues. Per germline, CDR1 SNHLY and CDR2 FYNNEI. The CDR3 sequence is CASMGGGETQYF. For the CDR3, the DNA is TGTGCCAGCATGGGGGGAGGAGAGACCCAGTACTTC.

This chain joins TRBV6-5 and TRBJ1-6; 10 bases are a match to TRBD1. Germline CDR1 is MNHEY and CDR2 is SVGAGI. The CDR3 spans 13 residues. J gave up 14 bases and V 6 bases, and 7 bases lay outside the gene matches. The CDR3 loop reads CASRGDRGCSLHF. The CDR3 DNA sequence: TGTGCCAGCAGGGGGGACAGGGGTTGTTCCCTCCACTTT.

This clone was picked up one time. The genes are TRBV6-4 and TRBJ1-2; 7 bases are shared with TRBD1. The V segment lost 6 bases and the J segment 6 bases; nucleotides outside the gene matches: 16. The CDR3 consists of 16 residues. Germline loops: CDR1 MRHNA, CDR2 SNTAGT. The DNA of the CDR3 is TGTGCCAGCAGAAACCAGCCTCCTGACAGGGTAGATGGCTACACCTTC. This codes for CASRNQPPDRVDGYTF.

The gene calls are TRBV6-5 and TRBJ1-1; TRBD1 aligns across 8 bases. Looked up from germline, CDR1 is MNHEY and CDR2 is SVGAGI. Germline trimming cut 7 bases from V and 4 bases from J; bases unmatched to any gene: 11. The CDR3 totals 15 residues. CDR3 region: CASTMTGVSGTEAFF. The CDR3 DNA reads TGTGCCAGCACGATGACAGGGGTGAGTGGCACTGAAGCTTTCTTT.

This rearrangement joins TRBV7-6 to TRBJ2-5; D is undetermined. Germline-derived CDR1 and CDR2 are SGHVS and FNYEAQ. The CDR3 has 12 residues. The V end lost 5 bases, the J end lost 5 bases, and 9 bases lay between the germline ends. The CDR3: CASSRYAETQYF. CDR3 coding DNA: TGTGCCAGCAGCCGCTACGCCGAGACCCAGTACTTC. The variable domain in full, with the rest retrieved from reference TRBV7-6 and TRBJ2-5, is GAGVSQSPRYKVTKRGQDVALRCDPISGHVSLYWYRQALGQGPEFLTYFNYEAQQDKSGLPNDRFSAERPEGSISTLTIQRTEQRDSAMYRCASSRYAETQYFGPGTRLLVL.

The V gene is TRBV2, the J gene TRBJ1-5, with a possible D match to TRBD1 (6 bases). V was cut by 7 bases and J by 3 bases, with 16 bases left in between. The CDR3 has 15 residues. Looked up from germline, CDR1 is SNHLY and CDR2 is FYNNEI. The CDR3 DNA reads TGTGCCAGCACGGGGGGCAGGCGGCTCAATCAGCCCCAGCATTTT. Its translation is CASTGGRRLNQPQHF.

The V call is TRBV6-6, the J call TRBJ2-2; 9 bases are a match to TRBD2. CDR1 is MNHNY and CDR2 is SVGAGI in the germline V gene (reference sequence). V was pared by 6 bases and J by 1 base, with 0 bases of the junction left unmatched. This CDR3 is built from 14 residues. The CDR3 coding sequence is TGTGCCAGCAGGACTAGCGGGAACACCGGGGAGCTGTTTTTT. Translation gives CASRTSGNTGELFF.

The chain links TRBV2 to TRBJ2-5; D might be TRBD1 (5 bases). Trimming shortened V by 9 bases and J by 3 bases, and 14 bases separated the two germline ends. The CDR3 loop spans 13 amino acids. The germline V gene encodes CDR1 SNHLY and CDR2 FYNNEI. CDR3 bases: TGTGCCAGTTGGCACAGGAGTAAAGAGACCCAGTACTTC. Translating it yields CASWHRSKETQYF.

In this sample, this clone turned up once. The chain recombines TRBV4-2 with TRBJ1-4; D is possibly TRBD1 (6 bases). Germline assignment: CDR1 LGHNA and CDR2 YNFKEQ. The CDR3 contains 17 residues. Between the trimmed V and J ends, which lost 3 bases and 8 bases, there was a span of 22 bases. The CDR3 sequence is CASSHLNTRAGEEKLFF. In DNA, the CDR3 is TGTGCCAGCAGCCACTTAAACACCCGGGCAGGGGAAGAAAAACTGTTTTTT.

The V call is TRBV5-5, the J call TRBJ1-5; 8 nucleotides align to TRBD1. CDR3 length equals 18 residues. Germline CDR1 and CDR2: SGHKS and YYEKEE (reference sequence). After removal of 5 bases from V and 0 bases from J, the junction contained 13 bases not matched to a gene. Here the CDR3 DNA reads TGTGCCAGCAGACACTCGGGACAGGAGTACTATAGCAATCAGCCCCAGCATTTT. Amino acids: CASRHSGQEYYSNQPQHF.

The chain is built from TRBV6-1 and TRBJ1-4, with D uncertain. Trimming removed 6 bases at V and 6 bases at J, with 17 bases between. CDR1 MNHNS and CDR2 SASEGT come from the germline V gene. The CDR3 length is 15 residues. CDR3 sequence reads: CASSPTPSTDEKLFF. The CDR3 coding sequence is TGTGCCAGCAGCCCTACACCTTCCACAGATGAAAAACTGTTTTTT.

The chain recombines TRBV7-2 with TRBJ1-3, with D uncertain. V gave up 2 bases and J gave up 0 bases, with 5 bases separating them. CDR3 size: 14 residues. Germline-derived CDR1 and CDR2 are SGHTA and FQGNSA. The CDR3 region is CASSLSYSGNTIYF. The CDR3 region has the DNA TGTGCCAGCAGCTTATCCTACTCTGGAAACACCATATATTTT.

This clone appeared a few times. The chain links TRBV5-6 to TRBJ2-6; D is possibly TRBD1 (6 bases). CDR1 is SGHDT and CDR2 is YYEEEE in the germline V gene. There are 17 residues in the CDR3. V was trimmed by 4 bases and J by 2 bases, leaving 16 bases between them. CDR3 loop: CASSSLQGVAGANVLTF. CDR3 nucleotide sequence: TGTGCCAGCAGCAGTTTACAGGGAGTCGCTGGGGCCAACGTCCTGACTTTC.

This clone has just a few counts. This chain connects TRBV5-6 to TRBJ1-3; D possibly corresponds to TRBD1 (6 bases). CDR3 length: 14 residues. The ends were cut back, 2 bases at V and 4 bases at J, with 10 bases in the middle. Per germline, CDR1 SGHDT and CDR2 YYEEEE. The CDR3 sequence is CASSFSGAGNTIYF. The DNA for the CDR3 is TGTGCCAGCAGCTTTTCAGGGGCGGGAAACACCATATATTTT.

This chain links TRBV14 with TRBJ2-1; 8 nucleotides line up with TRBD2. V was clipped by 5 bases and J by 4 bases; unmatched bases: 10. The CDR3 runs to 16 residues. Germline CDR1 is SGHDN and CDR2 is FVKESK. As DNA, the CDR3 is TGTGCCAGCAGCGGCTCGGGACTAGATTGGTACAATGAGCAGTTCTTC. Protein sequence: CASSGSGLDWYNEQFF.

This sequence joins TRBV7-9 and TRBJ1-1; 7 nucleotides match TRBD1. CDR1 SEHNR and CDR2 FQNEAQ come from the germline V gene (reference sequence). The CDR3 loop spans 13 amino acids. V was pared by 8 bases and J by 11 bases, with 14 bases of the junction left unmatched. The CDR3 loop is CASVQLTGERAFF. In DNA, the CDR3 is TGTGCCAGCGTACAACTTACAGGGGAGAGGGCTTTCTTT.

The rearrangement joins TRBV4-1 to TRBJ2-3; maybe TRBD2 (6 bases). Germline CDR1 is MGHRA and CDR2 is YSYEKL. V lost 2 bases and J lost 4, with 13 bases in between. There are 15 residues in the CDR3. The CDR3 sequence: CASSQTGVLADTQYF. CDR3 nucleotide sequence: TGCGCCAGCAGCCAAACGGGGGTACTTGCAGATACGCAGTATTTT.

The chain has TRBV6-1 and TRBJ2-1; D is ambiguous. CDR1 and CDR2 (germline): MNHNS, SASEGT. V shed 6 bases and J shed 2 bases, with 11 bases lying between them. The CDR3 length is 14 residues. CDR3 DNA sequence: TGTGCCAGCAGGCACAGTGACACCTACAATGAGCAGTTCTTC. It codes for CASRHSDTYNEQFF.

V and J are TRBV5-1 and TRBJ2-7, with TRBD1 matching 8 bases. Germline loops: CDR1 SGHRS, CDR2 YFSETQ. V shed 4 bases, J shed 2 bases, and the junction held 5 bases outside the gene matches. CDR3 length: 14 residues. The chain's CDR3 is CASSADRAAYEQYF. The CDR3 DNA follows: TGCGCCAGCAGCGCGGACAGGGCCGCCTACGAGCAGTACTTC.

The J gene is TRBJ2-3, the V gene TRBV5-1, with D maybe TRBD2 (6 bases). Germline lookup yields CDR1 SGHRS and CDR2 YFSETQ. CDR3 length equals 16 residues. With 4 bases removed from V and 0 bases from J, the gap between germline ends came to 15 bases. CDR3 in amino acids: CASSPGLFTSTDTQYF. As DNA, the CDR3 is TGCGCCAGCAGCCCGGGACTCTTTACTAGCACAGATACGCAGTATTTT.